The 15 T cell receptor beta chains given below trace back to one sample, sequenced in a study of shared clonotypes between healthy human individuals. Using immunoSEQ multiplex PCR, the repertoire was profiled, and TCRdb retains in-frame clones only, with some absent. The table lists roughly 2.5 million clones, more than 90% of them singletons. The sequencing input was naive CD4+ T cells sorted from blood. Subset noted: CD45RA+ positively selected. The receptors originated from a man between 18 and 29 years old in good health.

Comment on this clone: This same CDR3 is encoded by further DNA sequences in the sample. V gene TRBV6-5 combines with J gene TRBJ2-7, with D unclear. Germline loops: CDR1 MNHEY, CDR2 SVGAGI. V lost 0 bases, J lost 4 bases, and 7 bases lay in between. CDR3 length: 13 residues. The CDR3 DNA is TGTGCCAGCAGTTACTCTGGACGGTACGAGCAGTACTTC. This codes for CASSYSGRYEQYF.

The J gene is TRBJ2-7, the V gene TRBV6-6; D may be TRBD2 (6 bases). Germline V CDR1 and CDR2: MNHNY, SVGAGI (reference sequence). The CDR3 is 13 residues long. Trimming removed 6 bases at V and 1 base at J, with 10 bases between. CDR3 amino acids: CASSEGLSYEQYF. As DNA, the CDR3 is TGTGCCAGCAGCGAAGGACTATCCTACGAGCAGTACTTC.

The chain couples TRBV5-1 to TRBJ1-2, with 9 bases identical to TRBD1. V shed 0 bases and J 2 bases; nucleotides not matched to a gene: 5. The CDR3 is 16 residues long. Germline values: CDR1 SGHRS, CDR2 YFSETQ. DNA for the CDR3: TGCGCCAGCAGCTTGGAACAGGGGGCAGGGAACTATGGCTACACCTTC. It is translated as CASSLEQGAGNYGYTF. Full variable domain (missing parts from reference TRBV5-1 and TRBJ1-2): KAGVTQTPRYLIKTRGQQVTLSCSPISGHRSVSWYQQTPGQGLQFLFEYFSETQRNKGNFPGRFSGRQFSNSRSEMNVSTLELGDSALYLCASSLEQGAGNYGYTFGSGTRLTVV.

The count of this clone is one. Other DNA sequences in the sample encode the same CDR3. The chain recombines TRBV7-2 with TRBJ2-1; D remains unclear. CDR1 is SGHTA, CDR2 FQGNSA, per germline. The CDR3 runs 11 residues. Deletions cut 2 bases from V and 9 bases from J, with 5 bases between. The chain's CDR3 is CASSLWGEQFF. CDR3 DNA sequence: TGTGCCAGCAGCTTATGGGGTGAGCAGTTCTTC.

V usage is TRBV28 and J usage is TRBJ2-5, with D hard to call. Germline CDR1 and CDR2: MDHEN and SYDVKM. The ends were cut back, 6 bases at V and 5 bases at J, with 13 bases in the middle. The CDR3 is 13 residues long. The CDR3: CASSFPIGETQYF. CDR3 DNA: TGTGCCAGCAGCTTCCCGATAGGGGAGACCCAGTACTTC.

In DNA, the CDR3 is TGCGCCAGCCGACTCCTGGGCGCAGATACGCAGTATTTT. It specifies CASRLLGADTQYF. This chain joins TRBV5-1 and TRBJ2-3, with D hard to call. V shed 7 bases and J shed 4 bases, with 13 bases lying between them. Per the germline V gene, CDR1 is SGHRS and CDR2 is YFSETQ. This CDR3 region has 13 residues.

The V call is TRBV11-2, the J call TRBJ1-6, with D possibly matching TRBD1 (6 bases). V gave up 7 bases and J gave up 7 bases, with 17 bases separating them. The V gene's germline CDR1 is SGHAT and CDR2 FQNNGV. CDR3 length: 15 residues. The CDR3 DNA follows: TGTGCCAGCACCAAACCCGGGACATACAATTCACCCCTCCACTTT. Residues: CASTKPGTYNSPLHF.

V gene TRBV7-8 combines with J gene TRBJ2-7, with TRBD2 matching over 9 bases. Losses at the gene ends were 1 base for V and 3 bases for J; bases not matched to a gene: 10. CDR1 and CDR2 (germline): SGHVS, FQNEAQ. This CDR3 has 17 residues. The CDR3 DNA sequence: TGTGCCAGCAGCTTAGATATGGGCGGGAGGGCGGACTACGAGCAGTACTTC. Translated, it gives CASSLDMGGRADYEQYF.

Turning to this clone: One junction end does not reproduce the germline sequence, and a read error may be involved. V and J are TRBV28 and TRBJ2-4; D remains unclear. The CDR3 extends over 12 amino acids. Germline CDR1 and CDR2: MDHEN and SYDVKM. CDR3 in DNA: TGTGCCAGCAGTGCGGAAGAAGGCCGTACAAACTTC. Its translation is CASSAEEGRTNF.

J is TRBJ2-5 and V is TRBV10-3, with TRBD2 matching over 7 bases. Germline loops: CDR1 ENHRY, CDR2 SYGVKD. This CDR3 has 14 residues. J gave up 5 bases and V 10 bases, and 13 bases lay outside the gene matches. CDR3 sequence: CATSAGSSGETQYF. The CDR3 DNA reads as TGTGCCACTTCAGCGGGGTCGAGCGGGGAGACCCAGTACTTC.

This chain joins TRBV6-1 and TRBJ1-5, with 7 bases fitting TRBD1. The CDR3 contains 16 residues. Germline lookup yields CDR1 MNHNS and CDR2 SASEGT. V trimming: 4 bases; J trimming: 4 bases; junction bases outside the gene matches: 10. CDR3 in DNA: TGTGCCAGCAGTGCTATGACAGGGAACCTAAATCAGCCCCAGCATTTT. This gives the protein CASSAMTGNLNQPQHF.

The chain joins TRBV5-4 to TRBJ2-1; 7 nucleotides agree with TRBD1. Per the germline V gene, CDR1 is SGHNT and CDR2 is YYREEE (reference sequence). The ends lost 4 bases at V and 2 bases at J; junction bases unmatched: 6. The CDR3 totals 15 residues. CDR3 in amino acids: CASSVTGVPYNEQFF. In DNA, the CDR3 is TGTGCCAGCAGCGTAACAGGGGTCCCCTACAATGAGCAGTTCTTC. The full variable domain, in which reference TRBV5-4 and TRBJ2-1 provide the parts outside the CDR3, is ETGVTQSPTHLIKTRGQQVTLRCSSQSGHNTVSWYQQALGQGPQFIFQYYREEENGRGNFPPRFSGLQFPNYSSELNVNALELDDSALYLCASSVTGVPYNEQFFGPGTRLTVL.

The rearrangement uses TRBV9 and TRBJ2-3; D is uncertain. Germline-derived CDR1 and CDR2 are SGDLS and YYNGEE. The CDR3 runs 13 residues. With 2 bases removed from V and 5 bases from J, the gap between germline ends came to 9 bases. The CDR3 nucleotides are TGTGCCAGCAGCGTCGACCTCCTAGATACGCAGTATTTT. This encodes CASSVDLLDTQYF.

The V gene is TRBV27, the J gene TRBJ2-3; 13 bases map to TRBD2. CDR1 and CDR2 (germline): MNHEY, SMNVEV (reference sequence). J was trimmed by 7 bases and V by 5 bases; bases with no gene match: 9. This CDR3 is 16 amino acids long. The CDR3 loop is CASSRLAGGQQNTQYF. CDR3 nucleotides: TGTGCCAGCAGTAGACTAGCGGGGGGCCAGCAAAATACGCAGTATTTT.

This chain connects TRBV6-6 to TRBJ1-3, with a weak D call TRBD1 (6 bases). The V end lost 6 bases, the J end lost 4 bases, and 16 bases lay between the germline ends. CDR1 MNHNY and CDR2 SVGAGI come from the germline V gene (reference sequence). The CDR3 runs to 15 residues. CDR3 in amino acids: CASSPPPGAGNTIYF. Written as DNA, the CDR3 is TGTGCCAGCAGCCCCCCCCCAGGGGCCGGAAACACCATATATTTT.